This TCR beta chain was captured in a study of CD8 T cells in ankylosing spondylitis. Study results and caveats: A TCR beta motif of eight highly homologous variants appeared characteristic of ankylosing spondylitis blood. Matched synovial fluid from ankylosing spondylitis patients was reported to be enriched for disease-linked clones.

Researchers built TCR beta libraries using quantitative 5'-RACE with molecular barcodes. TCRdb used MiXCR to reprocess the 5' RACE reads, holding one entry per CDR3 protein. This sample has about 450,000 distinct CDR3 sequences; around 26% occur once, and the top ten carry over 0.8%. This clonotype appeared many times. Its antigen remains unknown. The CDR3 contains 11 residues. The V gene lost 6 bases and the J gene lost 4 bases, with 3 bases spanning the gap. This receptor was taken from a male donor with ankylosing spondylitis. The chain is built from TRBV12-3 or TRBV12-4 and TRBJ2-2; D remains ambiguous. The sample consisted of blood, either unsorted or a sorted T cell fraction (not recorded which). The DNA for the CDR3 is TGTGCCAGCAGCAGCACCGGGGAGCTGTTTTTT. Translation: CASSSTGELFF.